Below, 24 T cell receptor beta chains from the same sample are listed, as sequenced in a study of T cell responses to AZD1222 COVID-19 vaccine. The data were produced by immunoSEQ multiplex PCR, yet TCRdb's version contains in-frame clones alone and is incomplete. This table holds around 160,000 clones, about 90% found once. Specimen: peripheral blood, collected on day 0 of AZD1222 vaccination. The source is an adult in good health.

The table lists this clone with a count of one. The chain joins TRBV5-4 to TRBJ2-5; D may be TRBD2 (6 bases). V lost 0 bases to trimming and J lost 7 bases, with 16 bases between them. The CDR3 spans 15 residues. The germline V gene encodes CDR1 SGHNT and CDR2 YYREEE (reference sequence). CDR3 in amino acids: CASSLGDSGFATQYF. CDR3 nucleotides: TGTGCCAGCAGCTTGGGGGACTCAGGCTTCGCGACCCAGTACTTC. Looking up the rest from reference TRBV5-4 and TRBJ2-5 gives the full variable domain: ETGVTQSPTHLIKTRGQQVTLRCSSQSGHNTVSWYQQALGQGPQFIFQYYREEENGRGNFPPRFSGLQFPNYSSELNVNALELDDSALYLCASSLGDSGFATQYFGPGTRLLVL.

The chain links TRBV6-5 to TRBJ2-7, with TRBD1 matching over 7 bases. The CDR3 has 14 residues. After removal of 5 bases from V and 0 bases from J, the junction contained 4 bases not matched to a gene. Germline CDR1 MNHEY, CDR2 SVGAGI. The CDR3 DNA is TGTGCCAGCAGTCCCCGACAGGGCTCCTACGAGCAGTACTTC. Protein: CASSPRQGSYEQYF.

This rearrangement joins TRBV6-5 to TRBJ2-2; D is uncertain. This CDR3 has 14 amino acids. The ends were cut back, 4 bases at V and 7 bases at J, with 13 bases in the middle. The germline V gene has CDR1 MNHEY and CDR2 SVGAGI. CDR3 loop: CASSSVGRGGELFF. The CDR3 coding sequence is TGTGCCAGCAGTTCCGTAGGGCGAGGCGGGGAGCTGTTTTTT.

The chain combines TRBV6-2 or TRBV6-3 with TRBJ1-5; weak D call: TRBD1 (6 bases). The V gene lost 2 bases and the J gene lost 5 bases, with 13 bases spanning the gap. The CDR3 consists of 15 residues. Germline V gene sequence: CDR1 MNHEY, CDR2 SVGEGT. The CDR3 protein is CASSYAGTKYQPQHF. The DNA for the CDR3 is TGTGCCAGCAGTTACGCCGGGACAAAGTATCAGCCCCAGCATTTT.

This sequence joins TRBV12-3 or TRBV12-4 and TRBJ1-2; D unclear. V lost 6 bases and J 5 bases, leaving 10 bases between the germline ends. The CDR3 is 12 amino acids. Here the CDR3 reads CASSPKPYGYTF. CDR3 nucleotide sequence: TGTGCCAGCAGCCCAAAACCGTATGGCTACACCTTC.

The V and J genes are TRBV24-1 and TRBJ1-4; D unresolved. The CDR3 spans 12 residues. The germline V and J ends were trimmed by 6 bases and 6 bases, with 7 bases remaining between them. Germline V gene data show CDR1 as KGHDR and CDR2 as SFDVKD. The DNA for the CDR3 is TGTGCCACCAGTTCCAAGGATGAAAAACTGTTTTTT. The encoded protein is CATSSKDEKLFF.

The chain combines TRBV28 with TRBJ1-4; 8 bases are a match to TRBD1. Germline V CDR1 and CDR2: MDHEN, SYDVKM. The junction had 12 bases not matched to a gene; V was cut back by 6 bases and J by 6 bases. There are 16 residues in the CDR3. CDR3 region: CASSPFLRQGYEKLFF. The DNA of the CDR3 is TGTGCCAGCAGCCCTTTCCTTAGACAGGGGTATGAAAAACTGTTTTTT.

The chain has TRBV19 and TRBJ2-2, with D maybe TRBD1 (6 bases). The CDR3 length is 14 residues. V dropped 5 bases and J dropped 7 bases, with 14 bases sitting between them. Germline V gives CDR1 LNHDA, CDR2 SQIVND (reference sequence). CDR3 bases: TGTGCCAGTAGTCTAACAGGGTTAGGCGGGGAGCTGTTTTTT. It codes for CASSLTGLGGELFF.

This chain uses TRBV9 with TRBJ1-1, with D hard to call. There are 13 residues in the CDR3. In germline, CDR1 is SGDLS, CDR2 YYNGEE. The germline V and J ends were trimmed by 0 bases and 1 base, with 4 bases remaining between them. CDR3 DNA sequence: TGTGCCAGCAGCGTAGCGGAGAACACTGAAGCTTTCTTT. Translation: CASSVAENTEAFF.

The rearrangement links TRBV6-6 to TRBJ2-7, with 10 bases lining up with TRBD1. Germline V gives CDR1 MNHNY, CDR2 SVGAGI (reference sequence). Unmatched junction bases numbered 4, after V lost 2 bases and J lost 3 bases. The CDR3 has 15 residues. CDR3 protein: CASSYGGQGSYEQYF. The DNA of the CDR3 is TGTGCCAGCAGTTACGGGGGACAGGGGAGCTACGAGCAGTACTTC.

This clone appeared once. The chain carries TRBV19 and TRBJ1-1; D call uncertain. Germline CDR1 is LNHDA and CDR2 is SQIVND (reference sequence). The CDR3 runs 13 residues. V was shortened by 7 bases and J by 1 base, with 10 bases between the two germline ends. CDR3 DNA sequence: TGTGCCAGTAATAGGGCTGGGAACACTGAAGCTTTCTTT. Its protein product is CASNRAGNTEAFF.

This clone was counted once. The chain combines TRBV7-6 with TRBJ2-7; 13 nucleotides match TRBD2. Germline V gene lookup returns CDR1 SGHVS and CDR2 FNYEAQ. V dropped 1 base and J dropped 2; count of bases not matched to a gene: 5. CDR3 length: 17 amino acids. CDR3 in DNA: TGTGCCAGCAGCTTAGGACTAGCGGGGGGCCTGACCTACGAGCAGTACTTC. This translates into CASSLGLAGGLTYEQYF.

This chain joins TRBV20-1 and TRBJ1-2; D remains ambiguous. This CDR3 is 11 amino acids long. CDR1 DFQATT and CDR2 SNEGSKA come from the germline V gene (reference sequence). V was clipped by 6 bases and J by 5 bases, with 10 bases between them. CDR3 in amino acids: CSATDGYGYTF. For the CDR3, the DNA is TGCAGTGCAACCGACGGTTATGGCTACACCTTC.

This clone was seen only once. The rearrangement joins TRBV27 to TRBJ2-1; 14 nucleotides align to TRBD2. V gave up 6 bases and J gave up 5 bases; unmatched junction bases: 21. The CDR3 length is 21 residues. Germline CDR1 MNHEY, CDR2 SMNVEV (reference sequence). The CDR3 here is CASRYRRRRGLAGVGDNEQFF. CDR3 in DNA: TGTGCCAGCAGATATAGGCGCAGGAGGGGACTAGCGGGAGTCGGGGACAATGAGCAGTTCTTC.

V gene TRBV27 combines with J gene TRBJ1-5; D gene uncertain. Germline CDR1 and CDR2: MNHEY and SMNVEV (reference sequence). The CDR3 is 13 residues long. Trimming took 5 bases from V and 1 from J, leaving 6 bases between them. The CDR3 region is CASSPGSNQPQHF. The CDR3 coding sequence is TGTGCCAGCAGTCCCGGAAGCAATCAGCCCCAGCATTTT.

The sample holds a few counts of this clone. V gene TRBV12-3 or TRBV12-4 combines with J gene TRBJ1-2, with no clear D. The ends were cut back, 3 bases at V and 4 bases at J, with 9 bases in the middle. This CDR3 has 13 amino acids. The CDR3 sequence is CASSFGSTYGYTF. CDR3 nucleotides: TGTGCCAGCAGTTTCGGCAGCACCTATGGCTACACCTTC.

The chain employs TRBV5-4 and TRBJ2-7, with 14 bases lining up with TRBD2. V was clipped by 4 bases and J by 1 base; unmatched bases: 7. The CDR3 contains 17 residues. The germline gives CDR1 SGHNT, CDR2 YYREEE (reference sequence). The CDR3 DNA sequence: TGTGCCAGCAGCCGAGGACTAGCGGGAGGTGTTTCCTACGAGCAGTACTTC. Its protein is CASSRGLAGGVSYEQYF.

The sample holds one count of this clone. The chain combines TRBV4-3 with TRBJ1-1; no reliable D call. This CDR3 region has 14 residues. V lost 1 base and J 0 bases, leaving 6 bases between the germline ends. Germline values: CDR1 LGHNA, CDR2 YSLEER. CDR3 residues: CASSQGQMNTEAFF. CDR3 bases: TGCGCCAGCAGCCAAGGACAAATGAACACTGAAGCTTTCTTT.

This clone was seen only a few times. The rearrangement links TRBV29-1 to TRBJ1-5, with D possibly being TRBD1 (5 bases). Germline V CDR1 and CDR2: SQVTM, ANQGSEA. Trimming shortened V by 0 bases and J by 2 bases, and 8 bases separated the two germline ends. The CDR3 runs to 14 residues. CDR3 residues: CSVEEGGGNQPQHF. The DNA for the CDR3 is TGCAGCGTTGAAGAGGGGGGTGGCAATCAGCCCCAGCATTTT.

The V and J genes are TRBV11-2 and TRBJ1-5; D may be TRBD1 (6 bases). CDR3 size: 13 residues. The V gene lost 3 bases and the J gene lost 4 bases, with 7 bases spanning the gap. Germline CDR1 SGHAT, CDR2 FQNNGV. The CDR3 DNA is TGTGCCAGCAGCTTCACAGGGAATCAGCCCCAGCATTTT. The encoded protein is CASSFTGNQPQHF.

This clone was recorded once. The rearrangement uses TRBV14 and TRBJ2-1; 7 nucleotides line up with TRBD1. This CDR3 contains 15 residues. Germline CDR1 and CDR2: SGHDN and FVKESK. J lost 4 bases, V lost 1 base, and 4 bases had no gene match. DNA for the CDR3: TGTGCCAGCAGCCAAGTCGAGGACAGGTACAATGAGCAGTTCTTC. Amino acids: CASSQVEDRYNEQFF.

The rearrangement joins TRBV27 to TRBJ1-1; D perhaps matches TRBD1 (6 bases). Trimming cost V 2 bases and J 4 bases, with 11 bases left between them. The CDR3 has 14 residues. The V gene's germline CDR1 is MNHEY and CDR2 SMNVEV (reference sequence). The CDR3 loop is CASSLGGPRTEAFF. CDR3 DNA sequence: TGTGCCAGCAGTTTAGGGGGCCCGCGCACTGAAGCTTTCTTT.

The chain couples TRBV3-1 (or the pseudogene TRBV3-2) to TRBJ1-6; D is uncertain. CDR3 size: 17 residues. Germline loops: CDR1 LGHDT, CDR2 YNNKEL (reference sequence). The V end was cut by 0 bases, the J end by 11 bases, with 20 bases between. CDR3 sequence (DNA): TGTGCCAGCAGCCAAGACAGAGGGTTGGAGGCCATCCCACCCCTCCACTTT. This sequence encodes CASSQDRGLEAIPPLHF.

The V and J genes are TRBV5-5 and TRBJ2-1; 11 positions agree with TRBD1. The V gene end was trimmed by 5 bases and the J gene end by 3 bases; junction bases not matched to a gene: 4. The CDR3 length is 15 residues. Per the germline V gene, CDR1 is SGHKS and CDR2 is YYEKEE (reference sequence). The chain's CDR3 is CASRTGTGGYNEQFF. CDR3 DNA sequence: TGTGCCAGCAGGACCGGGACAGGGGGCTACAATGAGCAGTTCTTC.